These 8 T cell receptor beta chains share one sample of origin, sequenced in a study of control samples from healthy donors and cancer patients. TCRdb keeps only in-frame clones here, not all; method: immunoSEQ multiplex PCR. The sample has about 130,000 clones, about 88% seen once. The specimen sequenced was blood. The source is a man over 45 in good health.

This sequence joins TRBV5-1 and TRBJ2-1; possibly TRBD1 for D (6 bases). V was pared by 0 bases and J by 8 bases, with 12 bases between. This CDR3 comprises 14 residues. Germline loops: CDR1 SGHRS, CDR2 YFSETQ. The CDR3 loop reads CASSLVAGAHEQFF. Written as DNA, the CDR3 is TGCGCCAGCAGCTTGGTTGCAGGGGCCCATGAGCAGTTCTTC.

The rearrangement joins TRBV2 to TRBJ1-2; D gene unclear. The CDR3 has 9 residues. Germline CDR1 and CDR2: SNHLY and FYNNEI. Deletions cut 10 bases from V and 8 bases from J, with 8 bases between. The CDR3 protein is CATAEGYTF. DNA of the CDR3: TGTGCCACCGCTGAAGGCTACACCTTC.

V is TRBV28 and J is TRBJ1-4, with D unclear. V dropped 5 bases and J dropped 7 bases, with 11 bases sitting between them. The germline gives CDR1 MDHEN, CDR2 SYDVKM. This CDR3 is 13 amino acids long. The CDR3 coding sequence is TGTGCCAGCAGTGAGGTATGGGGTGAAAAACTGTTTTTT. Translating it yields CASSEVWGEKLFF.

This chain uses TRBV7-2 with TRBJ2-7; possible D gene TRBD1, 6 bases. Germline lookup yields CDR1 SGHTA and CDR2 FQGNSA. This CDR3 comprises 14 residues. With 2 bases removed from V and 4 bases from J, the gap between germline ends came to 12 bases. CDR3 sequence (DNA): TGTGCCAGCAGCTTACGGCCAGGGGATTACGAGCAGTACTTC. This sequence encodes CASSLRPGDYEQYF.

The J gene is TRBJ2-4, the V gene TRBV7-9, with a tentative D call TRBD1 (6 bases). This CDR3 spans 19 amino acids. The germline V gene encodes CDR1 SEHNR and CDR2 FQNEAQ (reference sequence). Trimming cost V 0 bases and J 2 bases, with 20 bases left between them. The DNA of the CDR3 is TGTGCCAGCAGCTTAGCCATTTGGGCAGGGGCTGGGTCCAAAAACATTCAGTACTTC. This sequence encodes CASSLAIWAGAGSKNIQYF.

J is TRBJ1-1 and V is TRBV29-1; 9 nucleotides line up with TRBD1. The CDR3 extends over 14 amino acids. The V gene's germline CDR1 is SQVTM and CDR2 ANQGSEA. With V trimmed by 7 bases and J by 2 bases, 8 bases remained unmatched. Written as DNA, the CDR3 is TGCAGCGCCCCGACGGGACAGGGAAACACTGAAGCTTTCTTT. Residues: CSAPTGQGNTEAFF.

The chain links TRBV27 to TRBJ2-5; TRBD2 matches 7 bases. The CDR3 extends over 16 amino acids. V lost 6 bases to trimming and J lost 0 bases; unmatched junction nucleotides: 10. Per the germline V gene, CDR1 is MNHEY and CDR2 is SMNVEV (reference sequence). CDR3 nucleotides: TGTGCCAGCAGCTCACTGGGGGGAGGGGACCAAGAGACCCAGTACTTC. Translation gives CASSSLGGGDQETQYF.

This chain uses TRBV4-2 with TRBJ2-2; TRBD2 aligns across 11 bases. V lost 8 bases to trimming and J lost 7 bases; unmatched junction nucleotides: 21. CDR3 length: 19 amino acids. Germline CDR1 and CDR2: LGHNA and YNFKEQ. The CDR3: CASPHPETSGGSRDGELFF. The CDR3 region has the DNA TGTGCCAGCCCCCACCCGGAAACTAGCGGGGGTTCCCGGGACGGGGAGCTGTTTTTT.